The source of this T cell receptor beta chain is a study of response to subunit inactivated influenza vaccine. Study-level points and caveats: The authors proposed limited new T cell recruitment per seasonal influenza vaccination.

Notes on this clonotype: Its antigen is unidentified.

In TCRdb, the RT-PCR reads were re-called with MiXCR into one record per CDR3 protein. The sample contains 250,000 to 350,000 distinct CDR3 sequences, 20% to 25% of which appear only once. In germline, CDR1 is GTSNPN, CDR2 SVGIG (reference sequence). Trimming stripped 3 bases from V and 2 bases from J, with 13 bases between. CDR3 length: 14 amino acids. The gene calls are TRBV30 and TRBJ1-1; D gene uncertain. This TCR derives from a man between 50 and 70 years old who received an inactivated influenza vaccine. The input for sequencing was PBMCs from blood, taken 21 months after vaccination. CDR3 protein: CAWSPKGPNTEAFF. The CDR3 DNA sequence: TGTGCCTGGAGCCCCAAGGGCCCTAACACTGAAGCTTTCTTT.